A single TCR beta chain is shown here with its context. This specimen belongs to a study of cytomegalovirus exposure and HLA in healthy donors. Vbeta (60) and Jbeta (13) primers were used in the PCR. Clones were sequenced by immunoSEQ multiplex PCR, and TCRdb holds only the in-frame ones, with some missing. This sample has more than 95,000 clones, with over 70% found just once. Sample: PBMCs. The sequence derives from a man in his thirties or forties in good health and CMV-seronegative.

The chain's CDR3 is CASSKTSGNADTQYF. The CDR3 bases are TGTGCCAGCAGTAAGACTAGCGGGAACGCAGATACGCAGTATTTT. This sequence joins TRBV6-5 and TRBJ2-3, with 11 nucleotides matching TRBD2. CDR3 length equals 15 residues. Germline V lookup: CDR1 MNHEY, CDR2 SVGAGI. Unmatched junction bases numbered 5, after V lost 5 bases and J lost 4 bases.